A single T cell receptor (beta chain) is shown here with its context. The antigen is unknown. V shed 5 bases, J shed 5 bases, and the junction held 9 bases outside the gene matches. The CDR3 is 15 amino acids. This entry comes from a study of identical twins. The study's findings and limits: Invariant cells of the MAIT and iNKT types might have partly distorted the zero-insertion analyses. While abundant cord blood beta clonotypes carried fewer insertions, memory repertoires showed no such pattern.

A universal primer binding site was introduced by template switching. The final cDNA contained unique molecular identifiers. TCRdb analysed the 5' RACE reads with MiXCR anew, one entry per CDR3 protein. The table lists approximately 1.8 million distinct CDR3 sequences, 25% to 35% of them singletons. The specimen sequenced was cord blood. The chain uses TRBV12-3 or TRBV12-4 and TRBJ1-1; 9 nucleotides align to TRBD1. The sequence derives from a newborn girl in good health. The CDR3 here is CASSPLTGGGTEAFF. The CDR3 nucleotides are TGTGCCAGCAGTCCGCTGACAGGGGGAGGTACTGAAGCTTTCTTT.